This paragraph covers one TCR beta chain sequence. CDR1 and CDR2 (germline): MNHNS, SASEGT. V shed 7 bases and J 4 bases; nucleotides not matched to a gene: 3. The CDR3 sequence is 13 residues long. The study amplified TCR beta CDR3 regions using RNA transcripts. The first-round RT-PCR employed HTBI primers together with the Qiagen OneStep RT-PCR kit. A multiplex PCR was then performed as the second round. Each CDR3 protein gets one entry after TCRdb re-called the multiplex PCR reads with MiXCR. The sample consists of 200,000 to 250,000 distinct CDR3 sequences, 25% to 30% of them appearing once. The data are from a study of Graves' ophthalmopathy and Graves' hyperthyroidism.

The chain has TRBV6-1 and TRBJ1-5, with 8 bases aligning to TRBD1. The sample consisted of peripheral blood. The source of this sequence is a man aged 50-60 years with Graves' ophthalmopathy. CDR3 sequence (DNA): TGTGCCAGCACCCAGGGGGCGAATCAGCCCCAGCATTTT. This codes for CASTQGANQPQHF.